Listed below are T cell receptor beta chains from one sample, sequenced in a study of T cell repertoires in cytomegalovirus infection. These TCRs are of unknown antigen specificity. TCRdb ran MiXCR on the reads and lists one entry per CDR3 protein. The sample carries 600,000 to 700,000 distinct CDR3 sequences, 30% to 40% recorded once. The input for sequencing was cultured PBMCs, taken from culture after CMV antigen stimulation. These receptors were taken from a human donor in good health (CMV status not recorded). Some clones in this sample may be carry-over from other donors' samples. The CDR3 runs from the conserved cysteine through the conserved F or W. The D gene is left open where the match is weak. Clone size is not always given. Where it is, it says once, few, many or a class for expanded clones.

d_call | clone_size | j_call | v_call | cdr3_aa | cdr3_nt
NA | NA | TRBJ2-2 | TRBV28 | CASSLLRGELFF | TGTGCCAGCAGTCTGCTACGGGGGGAGCTGTTTTTT
TRBD2 | NA | TRBJ2-1 | TRBV6-2/TRBV6-3 | CASSYRPGLAVNEQFF | TGTGCCAGCAGTTATAGACCGGGACTAGCGGTTAATGAGCAGTTCTTC
NA | NA | TRBJ2-7 | TRBV27 | CASSFAHTYEQYF | TGTGCCAGCAGTTTCGCTCATACCTACGAGCAGTACTTC
NA | many | TRBJ1-5 | TRBV6-1 | CASSQKRSGGYQPQHF | TGTGCCAGCAGTCAAAAGAGGTCGGGGGGCTATCAGCCCCAGCATTTT
TRBD1 | NA | TRBJ2-2 | TRBV5-1 | CASRPTGVSPGELFF | TGCGCCAGCAGACCTACAGGGGTCTCGCCCGGGGAGCTGTTTTTT
NA | few | TRBJ1-1 | TRBV6-5 | CASSGPTHFEAFF | TGTGCCAGCAGTGGCCCGACACATTTTGAAGCTTTCTTT
NA | NA | TRBJ2-2 | TRBV2 | CASGGRGRTGELFF | TGTGCCAGCGGGGGCAGGGGTCGGACCGGGGAGCTGTTTTTT
TRBD2 | NA | TRBJ2-1 | TRBV15 | CATTPRRVLAEAYNEQFF | TGTGCCACAACCCCCAGGAGGGTTCTAGCGGAGGCCTACAATGAGCAGTTCTTC
TRBD1 | few | TRBJ2-3 | TRBV11-3 | CASSSGQDITDTQYF | TGTGCCAGCAGCTCGGGACAGGATATCACAGATACGCAGTATTTT
NA | NA | TRBJ1-5 | TRBV12-3/TRBV12-4 | CASTPRGLGRGRQPQHF | TGTGCCAGCACCCCGAGGGGCCTAGGGAGAGGTAGGCAGCCCCAGCATTTT
NA | NA | TRBJ2-3 | TRBV6-1 | CASRSGSRTDTQYF | TGTGCCAGCAGGTCTGGGAGCCGCACAGATACGCAGTATTTT
NA | few | TRBJ2-7 | TRBV6-1 | CASSLGPSGEQYF | TGTGCCAGCAGCCTCGGACCCTCCGGCGAGCAGTACTTC
NA | few | TRBJ2-3 | TRBV28 | CASSSGIGDTQYF | TGTGCCAGCAGTTCGGGGATCGGGGATACGCAGTATTTT
NA | NA | TRBJ1-6 | TRBV12-3/TRBV12-4 | CASRDKEESPLHF | TGTGCCAGCAGGGACAAAGAGGAATCACCCCTCCACTTT